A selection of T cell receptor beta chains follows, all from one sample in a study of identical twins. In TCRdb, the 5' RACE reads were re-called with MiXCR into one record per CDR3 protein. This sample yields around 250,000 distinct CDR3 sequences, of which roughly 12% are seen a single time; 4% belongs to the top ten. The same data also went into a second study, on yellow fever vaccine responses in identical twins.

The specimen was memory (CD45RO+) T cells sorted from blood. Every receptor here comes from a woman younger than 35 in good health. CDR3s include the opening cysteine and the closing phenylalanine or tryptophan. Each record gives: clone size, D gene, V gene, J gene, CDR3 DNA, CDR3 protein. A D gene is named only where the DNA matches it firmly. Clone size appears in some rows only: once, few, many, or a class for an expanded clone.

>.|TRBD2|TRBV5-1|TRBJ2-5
TGCGCCAGCAGCTTGGCCCCCGGGACTAGCGGGGGGCCCCAAGAGACCCAGTACTTC
CASSLAPGTSGGPQETQYF
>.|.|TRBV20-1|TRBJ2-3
TGCAGTGCTAGAGATCCCCCCCGCCCCGGTAGCGGAGGAACACTAGATACGCAGTATTTT
CSARDPPRPGSGGTLDTQYF
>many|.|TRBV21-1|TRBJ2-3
TGTGCCAGCAGCCTCAGGTCCGAAATAGCGGGGGTATTAACAGATACGCAGTATTTT
CASSLRSEIAGVLTDTQYF
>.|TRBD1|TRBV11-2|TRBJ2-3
TGTGCCAGCAGCTCGGGACAGGCCGGAGATACGCAGTATTTT
CASSSGQAGDTQYF
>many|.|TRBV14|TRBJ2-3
TGTGCCAGCAGCCAAGAAAGAGGCGGCACAGATACGCAGTATTTT
CASSQERGGTDTQYF
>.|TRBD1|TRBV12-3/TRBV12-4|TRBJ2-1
TGTGCCAGCAGTTTGGACAGGGTAGAGGATGAGCAGTTCTTC
CASSLDRVEDEQFF
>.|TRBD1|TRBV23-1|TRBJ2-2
TGCGCCAGCAGTCAACCCCCAATTCCGGGACAGGGGCCCGGGGAGCTGTTTTTT
CASSQPPIPGQGPGELFF
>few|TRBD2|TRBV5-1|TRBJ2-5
TGCGCCAGCAGCTGGACTAGCGGAGGCCAAGAGACCCAGTACTTC
CASSWTSGGQETQYF
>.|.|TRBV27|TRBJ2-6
TGTGCCAGCAGTTTATGGAAAAGTGGGGCCAACGTCCTGACTTTC
CASSLWKSGANVLTF
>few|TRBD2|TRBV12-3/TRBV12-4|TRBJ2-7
TGTGCCAGCAGTTTTTGGCGGGAGGGTCTCCACGAGCAGTACTTC
CASSFWREGLHEQYF
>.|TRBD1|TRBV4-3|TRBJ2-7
TGCGCCAGCAGCCAGACGGACAGGGGCTACGAGCAGTACTTC
CASSQTDRGYEQYF
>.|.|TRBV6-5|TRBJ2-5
TGTGCCAGCAGTTACTCGTTTCAGCAAGAGACCCAGTACTTC
CASSYSFQQETQYF
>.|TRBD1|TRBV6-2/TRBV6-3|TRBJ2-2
TGTGCCAGCAGGGCAACAGGGGCCTTGAACACCGGGGAGCTGTTTTTT
CASRATGALNTGELFF
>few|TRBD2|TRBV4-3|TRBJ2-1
TGCGCCAGCAGCCAAGCTGGCAGCGGGAGTAGAAGGTACAATGAGCAGTTCTTC
CASSQAGSGSRRYNEQFF
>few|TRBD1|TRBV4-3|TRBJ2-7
TGCGCCAGCAGCCAAGGTGGGACAGGGGGGGAGCAGTACTTC
CASSQGGTGGEQYF
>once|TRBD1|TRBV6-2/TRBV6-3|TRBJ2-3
TGTGCCAGCACGCCGGGACAGGGGTCGACAGATACGCAGTATTTT
CASTPGQGSTDTQYF
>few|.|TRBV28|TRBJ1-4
TGTGCCAGCAGCCCTCAGGGCCTCGGGACTCCTAATGAAAAACTGTTTTTT
CASSPQGLGTPNEKLFF
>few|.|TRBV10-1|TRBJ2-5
TGCGCCAGTACTGCAAGGGCTGGAGAGACCCAGTACTTC
CASTARAGETQYF
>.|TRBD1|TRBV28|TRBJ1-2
TGTGCCAGCTACAGGGGGGTTTATGGCTACACCTTC
CASYRGVYGYTF
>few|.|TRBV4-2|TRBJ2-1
TGTGCCAGCAGCCAAGAATGGGGTCAGCTAAATGAGCAGTTCTTC
CASSQEWGQLNEQFF
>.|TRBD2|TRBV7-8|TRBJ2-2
TGTGCCAGCAGGCTGACTAGCGGGAGTCACACCGGGGAGCTGTTTTTT
CASRLTSGSHTGELFF
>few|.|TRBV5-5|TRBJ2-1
TGTGCCAGCAGCACGACCGGGCACCCCCGTGGGGAGCAGTTCTTC
CASSTTGHPRGEQFF
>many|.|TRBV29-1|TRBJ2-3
TGCAGCGGCCAAATGGGCGTGAGCACAGATACGCAGTATTTT
CSGQMGVSTDTQYF
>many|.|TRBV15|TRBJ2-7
TGTGCCACCAGCAGAGAAACCCAAATGTGGGACGAGCAGTACTTC
CATSRETQMWDEQYF